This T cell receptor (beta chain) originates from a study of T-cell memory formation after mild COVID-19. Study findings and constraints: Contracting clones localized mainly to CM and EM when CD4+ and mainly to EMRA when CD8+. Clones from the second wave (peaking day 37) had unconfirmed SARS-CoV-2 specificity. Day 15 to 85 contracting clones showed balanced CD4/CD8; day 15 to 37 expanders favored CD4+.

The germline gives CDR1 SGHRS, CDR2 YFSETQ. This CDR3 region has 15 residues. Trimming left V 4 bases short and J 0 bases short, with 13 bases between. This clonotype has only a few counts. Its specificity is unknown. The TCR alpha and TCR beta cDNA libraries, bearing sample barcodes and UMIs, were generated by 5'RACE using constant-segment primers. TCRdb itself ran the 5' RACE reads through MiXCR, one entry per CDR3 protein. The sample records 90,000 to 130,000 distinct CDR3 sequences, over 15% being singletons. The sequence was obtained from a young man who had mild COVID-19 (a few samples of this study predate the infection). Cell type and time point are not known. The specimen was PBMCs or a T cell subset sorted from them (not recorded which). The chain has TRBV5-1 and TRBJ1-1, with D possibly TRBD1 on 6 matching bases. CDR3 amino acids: CASSGGGSMNTEAFF. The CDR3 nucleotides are TGCGCCAGCAGCGGGGGGGGCTCCATGAACACTGAAGCTTTCTTT.